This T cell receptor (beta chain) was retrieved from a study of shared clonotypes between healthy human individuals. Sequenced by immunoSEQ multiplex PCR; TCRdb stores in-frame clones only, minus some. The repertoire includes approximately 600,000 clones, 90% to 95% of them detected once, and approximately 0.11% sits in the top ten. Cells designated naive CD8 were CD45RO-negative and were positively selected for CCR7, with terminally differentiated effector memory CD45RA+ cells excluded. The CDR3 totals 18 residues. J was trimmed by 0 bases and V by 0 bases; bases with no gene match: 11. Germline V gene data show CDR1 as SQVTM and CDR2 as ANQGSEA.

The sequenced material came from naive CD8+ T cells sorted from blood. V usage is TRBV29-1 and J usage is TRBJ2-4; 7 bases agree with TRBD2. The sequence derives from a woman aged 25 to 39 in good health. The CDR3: CSVEDGSTSAGAKNIQYF. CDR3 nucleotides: TGCAGCGTTGAAGATGGTTCTACTAGCGCCGGAGCCAAAAACATTCAGTACTTC.